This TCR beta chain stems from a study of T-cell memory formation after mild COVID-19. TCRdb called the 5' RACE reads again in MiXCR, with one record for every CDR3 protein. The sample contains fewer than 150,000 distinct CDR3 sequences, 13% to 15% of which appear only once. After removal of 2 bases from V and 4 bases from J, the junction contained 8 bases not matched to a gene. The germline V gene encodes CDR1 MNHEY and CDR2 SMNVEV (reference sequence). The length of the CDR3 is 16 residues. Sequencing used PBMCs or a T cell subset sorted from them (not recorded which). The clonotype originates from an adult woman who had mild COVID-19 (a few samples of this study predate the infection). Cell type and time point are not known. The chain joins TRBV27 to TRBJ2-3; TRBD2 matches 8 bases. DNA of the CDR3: TGTGCCAGCAGTTTAAAAGGCGCCGGGAGGGCAGATACGCAGTATTTT. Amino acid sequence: CASSLKGAGRADTQYF.